Presented here are 28 T cell receptor beta chains from one specimen sequenced in a study of blood T cell repertoires in COVID-19. Clones were read by immunoSEQ multiplex PCR, and TCRdb kept only the in-frame ones, dropping some. The table has 80,000 to 100,000 clones, about 79% seen once. Sequencing was carried out using peripheral blood. Every receptor here comes from a human donor in a cohort sampled during active COVID-19.

The rearrangement joins TRBV24-1 to TRBJ2-1; 14 bases match TRBD2. The germline V gene encodes CDR1 KGHDR and CDR2 SFDVKD. J gave up 9 bases and V 2 bases, and 8 bases lay outside the gene matches. The CDR3 contains 17 residues. In nucleotides, the CDR3 is TGTGCCACCAGTGATTCTAGACTAGCGGGAGGGCAGGGTGAGCAGTTCTTC. Its translation: CATSDSRLAGGQGEQFF.

In its sample, this clone was seen a few times. The chain uses TRBV6-5 and TRBJ1-5, with a possible D match to TRBD1 (5 bases). The germline CDR1 and CDR2 sequences are MNHEY and SVGAGI. V was pared by 4 bases and J by 8 bases, with 15 bases between. This CDR3 spans 14 amino acids. Here the CDR3 reads CASSSREAIEPQHF. CDR3 bases: TGTGCCAGCAGTTCCAGGGAGGCCATTGAGCCCCAGCATTTT.

This rearrangement joins TRBV5-4 to TRBJ1-2; TRBD1 matches at 8 bases. Trimming took 1 base from V and 12 from J; bases not matched to a gene: 11. Per the germline V gene, CDR1 is SGHNT and CDR2 is YYREEE (reference sequence). CDR3 size: 14 residues. The CDR3 DNA is TGTGCCAGCAGCTTGCCCAGGGGGCCCTCCTCTCACACCTTC. It encodes CASSLPRGPSSHTF.

The rearrangement links TRBV4-1 to TRBJ2-1, with 9 bases identical to TRBD1. CDR3 length: 14 amino acids. Unmatched junction bases numbered 7, after V lost 5 bases and J lost 8 bases. CDR1 is MGHRA, CDR2 YSYEKL, per germline. The CDR3: CASSSDRGIDEQFF. The DNA for the CDR3 is TGCGCCAGCAGCTCGGACAGGGGTATCGATGAGCAGTTCTTC.

V is TRBV6-4 and J is TRBJ2-3; D gene ambiguous. CDR3 size: 13 residues. Germline loops: CDR1 MRHNA, CDR2 SNTAGT. The V end lost 0 bases, the J end lost 4 bases, and 5 bases lay between the germline ends. CDR3 sequence: CASSDSPSDTQYF. The DNA for the CDR3 is TGTGCCAGCAGTGACTCTCCGTCAGATACGCAGTATTTT.

Of note for this clone: The sample has other DNA sequences that encode this CDR3 too. V gene TRBV29-1 combines with J gene TRBJ1-1, with 7 bases identical to TRBD1. The V and J ends lost 4 bases and 4 bases, in that order; junction bases with no gene match: 3. In germline, CDR1 is SQVTM, CDR2 ANQGSEA. The CDR3 contains 12 residues. The DNA for the CDR3 is TGCAGCGTTGGCCAGGGGGGCACTGAAGCTTTCTTT. It codes for CSVGQGGTEAFF.

This clone was counted only a few times. CDR3 region: CASSHDRVTQNTGELFF. The CDR3 DNA reads as TGTGCCAGTAGTCACGACAGGGTAACCCAAAACACCGGGGAGCTGTTTTTT. V usage is TRBV19 and J usage is TRBJ2-2; 7 bases match TRBD1. This CDR3 is 17 amino acids long. V gave up 5 bases and J gave up 2 bases; unmatched junction bases: 11. From germline, CDR1 is LNHDA and CDR2 SQIVND (reference sequence).

V is TRBV7-2 and J is TRBJ1-5; 8 bases align to TRBD1. V gave up 4 bases and J gave up 5 bases; unmatched junction bases: 7. CDR1 SGHTA and CDR2 FQGNSA come from the germline V gene. This CDR3 contains 15 residues. The CDR3 spells CASSYGQGRDQPQHF. The CDR3 nucleotides are TGTGCCAGCAGCTACGGACAGGGTAGGGATCAGCCCCAGCATTTT. Together with reference TRBV7-2 and TRBJ1-5, the CDR3 gives the full variable domain: GAGVSQSPSNKVTEKGKDVELRCDPISGHTALYWYRQSLGQGLEFLIYFQGNSAPDKSGLPSDRFSAERTGGSVSTLTIQRTQQEDSAVYLCASSYGQGRDQPQHFGDGTRLSIL.

Written as DNA, the CDR3 is TGTGCCAGCAGTCCTGGGAGGGTGGCCTACGAGCAGTACTTC. Translated: CASSPGRVAYEQYF. V is TRBV6-6 and J is TRBJ2-7; the match to TRBD2 covers 7 bases. The V and J ends lost 5 bases and 2 bases, in that order; junction bases with no gene match: 6. CDR3 length equals 14 residues. The V gene's germline CDR1 is MNHNY and CDR2 SVGAGI (reference sequence).

This clone was seen a single time. The gene calls are TRBV28 and TRBJ1-1; no definite D call. The germline V and J ends were trimmed by 1 base and 8 bases, with 11 bases remaining between them. Germline V gene sequence: CDR1 MDHEN, CDR2 SYDVKM. The CDR3 runs to 13 residues. The CDR3 DNA reads TGTGCCAGCAGTTTATCGAACAGCTGGGAAGCTTTCTTT. It specifies CASSLSNSWEAFF.

This chain links TRBV9 with TRBJ2-3, with a weak D call TRBD1 (6 bases). The ends were cut back, 3 bases at V and 5 bases at J, with 16 bases in the middle. CDR1 SGDLS and CDR2 YYNGEE come from the germline V gene. The CDR3 has 15 amino acids. The DNA of the CDR3 is TGTGCCAGCAGCGCCCATATGACAGGAGGAGATACGCAGTATTTT. Translating it yields CASSAHMTGGDTQYF.

V and J are TRBV5-6 and TRBJ2-7; 7 bases align to TRBD1. This CDR3 is built from 15 residues. The germline V gene encodes CDR1 SGHDT and CDR2 YYEEEE. V lost 5 bases and J lost 6; bases outside the gene matches: 14. CDR3 sequence: CASRDSGTAPTEQYF. CDR3 nucleotides: TGTGCCAGCAGGGACTCCGGGACAGCGCCGACCGAGCAGTACTTC.

V usage is TRBV7-3 and J usage is TRBJ2-7, with D possibly matching TRBD2 (6 bases). Between the trimmed V and J ends, which lost 2 bases and 4 bases, there was a span of 9 bases. The V gene's germline CDR1 is SGHTA and CDR2 FQGTGA. The CDR3 is made up of 13 amino acids. The CDR3, as DNA: TGTGCCAGCAGCTTAGGAGGGAAGTACGAGCAGTACTTC. This gives the protein CASSLGGKYEQYF.

The table lists this clone with many counts. The chain joins TRBV27 to TRBJ2-1; TRBD2 matches at 11 bases. After removal of 7 bases from V and 7 bases from J, the junction contained 6 bases not matched to a gene. The CDR3 covers 14 residues. CDR1 is MNHEY, CDR2 SMNVEV, per germline (reference sequence). Here the CDR3 DNA reads TGTGCCAGCAAAGTAGCGGGAGGGAAGAATGAGCAGTTCTTC. Translation gives CASKVAGGKNEQFF.

The chain has TRBV30 and TRBJ1-4, with TRBD1 matching 8 bases. This CDR3 comprises 14 residues. CDR1 is GTSNPN and CDR2 is SVGIG in the germline V gene (reference sequence). The V gene end was trimmed by 7 bases and the J gene end by 4 bases; junction bases not matched to a gene: 8. DNA for the CDR3: TGTGCCTCTTCCATGACAGGGGATAATGAAAAACTGTTTTTT. Its protein is CASSMTGDNEKLFF.

This chain joins TRBV2 and TRBJ2-7; D perhaps matches TRBD1 (6 bases). Germline V gene data show CDR1 as SNHLY and CDR2 as FYNNEI. Trimming removed 3 bases from V and 10 bases from J, with 10 bases in between. This CDR3 is built from 11 residues. As DNA, the CDR3 is TGTGCCAGCAGTGACGGACAGAACCAGTACTTC. It encodes CASSDGQNQYF.

The J gene is TRBJ2-1, the V gene TRBV4-1; D perhaps matches TRBD2 (6 bases). The germline V gene encodes CDR1 MGHRA and CDR2 YSYEKL. Trimming took 5 bases from V and 4 from J, leaving 9 bases between them. The CDR3 is 13 amino acids. CDR3 loop: CASSSSEYNEQFF. DNA of the CDR3: TGCGCCAGCAGCTCTAGCGAGTACAATGAGCAGTTCTTC.

The V gene is TRBV5-1, the J gene TRBJ2-5; D gene uncertain. V shed 4 bases and J shed 2 bases, with 15 bases lying between them. Germline CDR1 reads SGHRS; CDR2 reads YFSETQ. CDR3 length: 15 residues. The CDR3 DNA follows: TGCGCCAGCAGCACGTACCAGATCAAGCAAGAGACCCAGTACTTC. Translating gives CASSTYQIKQETQYF.

The chain uses TRBV11-1 and TRBJ2-5; 9 nucleotides line up with TRBD2. V lost 2 bases and J lost 5; bases outside the gene matches: 3. The germline gives CDR1 SGHAT, CDR2 FQDESV (reference sequence). CDR3 length: 14 residues. As DNA, the CDR3 is TGTGCCAGCAGCTTAACTAGCGGGCCTGAGACCCAGTACTTC. It translates to CASSLTSGPETQYF.

The J gene is TRBJ2-7, the V gene TRBV6-2 or TRBV6-3; D possibly corresponds to TRBD1 (6 bases). CDR3 length equals 14 residues. V dropped 0 bases and J dropped 7 bases, with 13 bases sitting between them. Germline V gives CDR1 MNHEY, CDR2 SVGEGT. The CDR3 protein is CASSYSKQGGEQYV. The CDR3 DNA is TGTGCCAGCAGTTACTCCAAACAGGGTGGTGAGCAGTACGTC.

This chain joins TRBV27 and TRBJ2-2; a possible D gene is TRBD1 (6 bases). Germline lookup yields CDR1 MNHEY and CDR2 SMNVEV (reference sequence). V dropped 6 bases and J dropped 2 bases, with 13 bases sitting between them. This CDR3 comprises 15 residues. Here the CDR3 DNA reads TGTGCCAGCAGGTCTGGACAGATTAACACCGGGGAGCTGTTTTTT. Its protein product is CASRSGQINTGELFF.

DNA for the CDR3: TGCGCCAGCAGCTGGGACAGGGAGGACACCATATATTTT. This translates into CASSWDREDTIYF. The V call is TRBV5-1, the J call TRBJ1-3; 9 nucleotides line up with TRBD1. The CDR3 sequence is 13 residues long. Trimming cost V 3 bases and J 8 bases; bases outside gene matches: 3. Germline V gives CDR1 SGHRS, CDR2 YFSETQ.

This clone was recorded at least ten times. V is TRBV19 and J is TRBJ2-3; D is possibly TRBD1 (7 bases). The CDR3 has 17 residues. Trimming removed 0 bases from V and 5 bases from J, with 18 bases in between. Germline lookup yields CDR1 LNHDA and CDR2 SQIVND (reference sequence). The CDR3 region is CASSIDLRGQGGDTQYF. CDR3 DNA sequence: TGTGCCAGTAGTATAGATCTCCGAGGGCAGGGGGGAGATACGCAGTATTTT.

The chain uses TRBV6-2 or TRBV6-3 and TRBJ1-2, with D possibly being TRBD1 (6 bases). Trimming removed 6 bases at V and 9 bases at J, with 11 bases between. From germline, CDR1 is MNHEY and CDR2 SVGEGT. This CDR3 has 11 amino acids. The CDR3, as DNA: TGTGCCAGCAGCTGGACAGACCGCTACACCTTC. Translated, it gives CASSWTDRYTF.

V is TRBV3-1 (or the pseudogene TRBV3-2) and J is TRBJ1-3, with a weak D call TRBD1 (5 bases). The CDR3 has 13 residues. CDR1 is LGHDT and CDR2 is YNNKEL in the germline V gene (reference sequence). Trimming pared 1 base from V and 7 bases from J, leaving 8 bases between. This CDR3 is CASSQVRGNTIYF. CDR3 sequence (DNA): TGTGCCAGCAGCCAAGTTAGGGGCAACACCATATATTTT.

The chain employs TRBV28 and TRBJ2-7; 10 bases fit TRBD2. CDR1 and CDR2 from the germline V gene are MDHEN and SYDVKM. The CDR3 is made up of 16 amino acids. The trim removed 6 bases at V and 1 base at J, leaving 9 bases unmatched. The CDR3 reads CASRVISGGSSYEQYF. Written as DNA, the CDR3 is TGTGCCAGCAGGGTAATTAGCGGGGGGAGTTCCTACGAGCAGTACTTC.

This clone occurred a few times. The gene calls are TRBV10-2 and TRBJ1-6; TRBD1 aligns across 8 bases. V shed 3 bases and J 9 bases; nucleotides not matched to a gene: 10. The CDR3 length is 16 residues. CDR1 and CDR2 (germline): WSHSY, SAAADI. In DNA form, the CDR3 reads TGCGCCAGCAGTGACGATCCAGGGGGCGCGGGTTCACCCCTCCACTTT. Translating it yields CASSDDPGGAGSPLHF.

This chain links TRBV21-1 with TRBJ2-7; the tabulated D call, TRBD1, remains unverified against the DNA. TRBV21-1 is tagged as a pseudogene. The CDR3 has 12 residues. The CDR3 protein is CASIQQGYEQYF. CDR3 DNA sequence: TGTGCCAGCATCCAACAGGGATACGAGCAGTACTTC.